This TCR beta chain was identified during a study of sequential checkpoint blockade in melanoma. Study as a whole: TCRbeta immunosequencing was performed on DNA from 85 to 100 pretreatment melanoma tumor samples.

The method was immunoSEQ multiplex PCR; TCRdb's version includes in-frame clones alone and lacks a portion of them. The repertoire holds a few hundred clones, with roughly 25% as singletons. This CDR3 spans 16 amino acids. Germline loops: CDR1 LNHDA, CDR2 SQIVND (reference sequence). V dropped 5 bases and J dropped 4; count of bases not matched to a gene: 9. Treatment noted: randomized to nivolumab then ipilimumab (arm A) or the reverse (arm B). This sequence was found in a human donor with melanoma. The chain recombines TRBV19 with TRBJ2-1; TRBD2 agrees at 9 bases. The sample consisted of tumor tissue (inferred from file names), taken from a patient given nivolumab and ipilimumab in sequence. The CDR3 sequence: CASSWGLAGTYNEQFF. As DNA, the CDR3 is TGTGCCAGTAGTTGGGGCCTAGCGGGAACTTACAATGAGCAGTTCTTC.